These 6 T cell receptor beta chains were all obtained from the same sample, sequenced in a study of PD-1 blockade in classical Hodgkin lymphoma (dated by TCRdb to the early 2020s). The receptor library was made with the immunoSEQ multiplex PCR assay. What TCRdb holds here is the immuneACCESS table cut down to in-frame rearrangements. Part of the clones is not present; checked against another copy, under half of the missing clones reflect an unresolved V gene, and the others are unexplained. For this sample there are around 25,000 clones; approximately 77% appear just once. Together, the top ten hold roughly 22% of the sample. Reading the label with the study, this specimen's time point is: cycle 4 day 1 (C4D1), after less than 7 weeks of nivolumab. Every trial patient had relapsed after autologous stem cell transplantation, and cohorts A, B and C differed in prior brentuximab vedotin exposure. This specimen was peripheral blood mononuclear cells (PBMCs), taken before the fourth cycle of nivolumab. These receptors were taken from a human donor with classical Hodgkin lymphoma.

This rearrangement joins TRBV23-1 to TRBJ1-5, with 10 bases fitting TRBD1. TRBV23-1 is flagged as an ORF with uncertain function. This CDR3 has 15 amino acids. With 11 bases clipped from V and 3 bases from J, the junction kept 10 bases outside the gene matches. The DNA of the CDR3 is TGCGCCGGAAGACAGGGGGCGTCGAACAATCAGCCCCAGCATTTT. Its translation is CAGRQGASNNQPQHF.

This sequence joins TRBV7-9 and TRBJ2-7; possibly TRBD1 for D (6 bases). In germline, CDR1 is SEHNR, CDR2 FQNEAQ (reference sequence). The V end was cut by 5 bases, the J end by 7 bases, with 21 bases between. CDR3 length: 15 residues. CDR3 sequence (DNA): TGTGCCAGCAGCCTCCGGGACCGACGAGGGGGAGAGCAGTACTTC. Amino acids: CASSLRDRRGGEQYF.

This clone was observed a single time. The CDR3, as DNA: TGTGCCAGCTCACCACCGTCAGGGGCGGACAATGAGCAGTTCTTC. Its translation is CASSPPSGADNEQFF. V gene TRBV18 combines with J gene TRBJ2-1; D might be TRBD1 (6 bases). The V end was cut by 0 bases, the J end by 5 bases, with 11 bases between. The CDR3 has 15 amino acids. Germline CDR1 and CDR2: KGHSH and LQKENI.

The V and J genes are TRBV6-8 and TRBJ1-2; the match to TRBD1 covers 11 bases. The CDR3 consists of 14 residues. V shed 5 bases and J 5 bases; nucleotides not matched to a gene: 4. Germline V CDR1 and CDR2: MNHGY, SAAAGT. The CDR3 region is CASSGTGGAYGYTF. CDR3 DNA: TGTGCCAGCAGTGGGACAGGGGGAGCATATGGCTACACCTTC.

The chain uses TRBV28 and TRBJ1-4; D may be TRBD1 (5 bases). This CDR3 comprises 16 residues. V dropped 2 bases and J dropped 0 bases, with 10 bases sitting between them. From germline, CDR1 is MDHEN and CDR2 SYDVKM. CDR3 nucleotide sequence: TGTGCCAGCAGTTTACGCCCCAGGGCAACTAATGAAAAACTGTTTTTT. Protein product: CASSLRPRATNEKLFF.

The DNA of the CDR3 is TGCGCCAGCAGCTTGGTTGCAGGGTCGAGCACTGAAGCTTTCTTT. Residues: CASSLVAGSSTEAFF. The chain employs TRBV5-1 and TRBJ1-1; D might be TRBD1 (5 bases). Germline CDR1 and CDR2: SGHRS and YFSETQ. V was clipped by 0 bases and J by 4 bases, with 13 bases between them. The CDR3 runs 15 residues.